This T cell receptor (beta chain) was identified in a study of blood T cell repertoires in COVID-19. Study-level information: Acute-phase and convalescent COVID-19 samples originated in the United States, Italy and Spain. From T cells, B-cell-depleted T cells, or PBMCs came the material, which was cDNA or gDNA.

Clones were sequenced by immunoSEQ multiplex PCR, and TCRdb holds only the in-frame ones, with some missing. The table records 150,000 to 200,000 clones, roughly 80% of them present only once. The V segment lost 4 bases and the J segment 3 bases; nucleotides outside the gene matches: 12. The CDR3 is 17 residues long. This receptor was obtained from a woman aged 55-70 years who had recovered from COVID-19. V gene TRBV23-1 combines with J gene TRBJ2-3; 8 positions agree with TRBD2. TRBV23-1 is designated an ORF whose function remains uncertain. The specimen was PBMCs or T cells enriched from blood (not recorded which). DNA of the CDR3: TGCGCCAGCAGTCCTGGAGCGGGGGACTTAGGGACAGATACGCAGTATTTT. Its protein product is CASSPGAGDLGTDTQYF.